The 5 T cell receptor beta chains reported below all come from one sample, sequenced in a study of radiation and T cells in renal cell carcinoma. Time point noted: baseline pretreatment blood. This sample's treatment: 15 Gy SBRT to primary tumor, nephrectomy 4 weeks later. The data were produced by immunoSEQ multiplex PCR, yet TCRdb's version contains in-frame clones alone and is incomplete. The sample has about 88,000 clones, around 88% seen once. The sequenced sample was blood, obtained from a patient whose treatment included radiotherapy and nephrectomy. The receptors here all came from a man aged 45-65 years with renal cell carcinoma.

As DNA, the CDR3 is TGCGCCAGCAGAAGGACAGACAATAGCAATCAGCCCCAGCATTTT. It encodes CASRRTDNSNQPQHF. The J gene is TRBJ1-5, the V gene TRBV4-1; TRBD1 is a possible D gene (6 bases). The CDR3 covers 15 residues. V was shortened by 6 bases and J by 0 bases, with 12 bases between the two germline ends. Germline loops: CDR1 MGHRA, CDR2 YSYEKL.

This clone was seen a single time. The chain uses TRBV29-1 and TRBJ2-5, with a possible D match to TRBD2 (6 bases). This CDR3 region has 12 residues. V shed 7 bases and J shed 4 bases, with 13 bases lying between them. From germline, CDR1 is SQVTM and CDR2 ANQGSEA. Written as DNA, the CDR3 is TGCAGCGGCGGGACCGAACCAGAGACCCAGTACTTC. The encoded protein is CSGGTEPETQYF.

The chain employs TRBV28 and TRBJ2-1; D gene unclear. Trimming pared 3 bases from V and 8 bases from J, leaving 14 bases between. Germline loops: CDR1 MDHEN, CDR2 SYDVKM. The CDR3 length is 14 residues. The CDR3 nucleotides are TGTGCCAGCAGTTTTCCGCTCGAGCTGCATGAGCAGTTCTTC. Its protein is CASSFPLELHEQFF.

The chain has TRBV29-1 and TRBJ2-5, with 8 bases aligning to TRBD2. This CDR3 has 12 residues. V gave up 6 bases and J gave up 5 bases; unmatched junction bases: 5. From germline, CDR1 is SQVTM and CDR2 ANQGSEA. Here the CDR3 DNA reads TGCAGCGTCGGGAGGGCCGGGGAGACCCAGTACTTC. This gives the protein CSVGRAGETQYF.

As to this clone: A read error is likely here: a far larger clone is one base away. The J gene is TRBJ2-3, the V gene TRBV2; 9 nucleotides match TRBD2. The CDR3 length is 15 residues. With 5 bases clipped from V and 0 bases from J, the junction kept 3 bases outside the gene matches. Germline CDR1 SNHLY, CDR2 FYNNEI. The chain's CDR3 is CASSFAGGSTDTQYF. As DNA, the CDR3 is TGTGCCAGCAGTTTTGCGGGGGGGAGCACAGATACGCAGTATTTT.